The TCR beta chain under discussion was sequenced for a study of cytomegalovirus exposure and HLA in healthy donors. Study-level findings and limits: Specificity of three CMV-associated chains for CMV antigens was verified in vitro.

Each donor was healthy, and each was a bone marrow donor. Use of 60 Vbeta and 13 Jbeta primers characterized the PCR. Libraries were prepared by immunoSEQ multiplex PCR; TCRdb keeps only in-frame clonotypes and omits some of them. The data show about 130,000 clones, around three quarters seen once. The J segment lost 1 base and the V segment lost 6 bases, leaving 15 bases of the junction unmatched. There are 17 residues in the CDR3. Germline V gene sequence: CDR1 KGHSH, CDR2 LQKENI. As concerns this clone: Antigen: not known.

The clonotype originates from a female donor in good health and CMV-seronegative. Material for sequencing was PBMCs. This chain links TRBV18 with TRBJ2-7; 7 nucleotides match TRBD2. Written as DNA, the CDR3 is TGTGCCAGCTCGCCCCCTATGCCCCAGCGGGGTTCCTACGAGCAGTACTTC. Its translation: CASSPPMPQRGSYEQYF.